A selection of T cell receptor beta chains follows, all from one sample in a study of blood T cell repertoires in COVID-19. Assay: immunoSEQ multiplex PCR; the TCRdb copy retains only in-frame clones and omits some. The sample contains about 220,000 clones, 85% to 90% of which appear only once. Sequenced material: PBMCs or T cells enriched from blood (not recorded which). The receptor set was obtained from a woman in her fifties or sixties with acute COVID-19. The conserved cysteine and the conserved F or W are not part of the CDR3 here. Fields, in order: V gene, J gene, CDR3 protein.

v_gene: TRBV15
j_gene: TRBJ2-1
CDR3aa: ATSRGGPSGSFPYNEQF

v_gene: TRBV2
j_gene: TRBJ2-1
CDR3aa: ASSYLAGGNNEQF

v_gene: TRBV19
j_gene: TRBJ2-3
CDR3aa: ASSMESYVSTDTQY

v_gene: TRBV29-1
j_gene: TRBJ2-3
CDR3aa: SAGTGFSTDTQY

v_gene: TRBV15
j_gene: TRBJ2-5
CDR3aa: ATSTGSAGGWETQY

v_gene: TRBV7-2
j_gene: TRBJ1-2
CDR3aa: ASSLGLGQGGGYT

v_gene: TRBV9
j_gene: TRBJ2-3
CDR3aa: ASSGGLAFSTDTQY

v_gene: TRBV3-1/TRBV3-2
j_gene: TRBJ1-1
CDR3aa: ASSQQGEATEAF

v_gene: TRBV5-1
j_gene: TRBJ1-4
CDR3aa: ASSPQGWTNEKLF

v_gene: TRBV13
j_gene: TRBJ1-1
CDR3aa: ASRLVGGRDTEAF

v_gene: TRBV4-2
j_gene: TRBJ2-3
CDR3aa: ASTRSGVSTDTQY

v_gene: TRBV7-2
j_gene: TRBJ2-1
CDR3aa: ASSLAGTSRENNEQF

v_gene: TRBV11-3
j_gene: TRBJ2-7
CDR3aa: ASSLEHGYEQY

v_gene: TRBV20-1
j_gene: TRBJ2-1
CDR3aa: SASKLAMSAAEQF

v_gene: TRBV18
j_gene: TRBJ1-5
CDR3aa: ASSLQGGRPQH

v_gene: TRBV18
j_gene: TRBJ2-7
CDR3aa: ASSRSGNSYEQY

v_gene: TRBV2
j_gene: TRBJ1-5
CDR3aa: ASSLRTGNQPQH

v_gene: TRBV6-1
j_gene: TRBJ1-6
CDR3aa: ASTDPDRLSSPLH

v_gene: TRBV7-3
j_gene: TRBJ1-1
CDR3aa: ASSVGQPNTEAF

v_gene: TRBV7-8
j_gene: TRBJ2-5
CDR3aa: ASSLWGGSGETQY

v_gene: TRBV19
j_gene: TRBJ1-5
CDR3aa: ASSRDRANQPQH

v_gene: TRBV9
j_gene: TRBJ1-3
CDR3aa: ASSVAGTNFGNTIY

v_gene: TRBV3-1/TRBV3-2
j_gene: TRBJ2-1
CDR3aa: ASSQDSERNYNEQF

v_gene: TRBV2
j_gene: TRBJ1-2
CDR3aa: ASSEQAGNYGYT

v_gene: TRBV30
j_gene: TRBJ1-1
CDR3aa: AWRMMGALSANTEAF

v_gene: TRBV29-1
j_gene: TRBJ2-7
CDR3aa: SVDGSLPPYEQY

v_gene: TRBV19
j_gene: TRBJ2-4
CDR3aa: ASSIGGTVAKNIQY

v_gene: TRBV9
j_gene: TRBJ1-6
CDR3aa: ASSVDQGAGSPLH

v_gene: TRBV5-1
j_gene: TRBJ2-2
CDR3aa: ASSSKGSSSSGELF

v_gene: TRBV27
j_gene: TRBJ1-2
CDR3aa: ASSLRQGNGYT

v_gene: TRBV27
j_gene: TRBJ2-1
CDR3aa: ASSLLPYNEQF

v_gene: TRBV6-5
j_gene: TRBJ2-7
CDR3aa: ASSYSAAGGLYEQY

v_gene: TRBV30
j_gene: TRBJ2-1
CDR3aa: AWSVGLRGNEQF

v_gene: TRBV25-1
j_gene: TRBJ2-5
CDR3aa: ASSAILGLQETQY

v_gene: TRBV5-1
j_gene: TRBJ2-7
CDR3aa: ASSYQPSGQGTYEQY

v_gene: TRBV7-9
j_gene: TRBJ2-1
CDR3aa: ASSLVVTGRVPCEQF

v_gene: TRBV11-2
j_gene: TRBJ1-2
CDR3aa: ASSSQLIDRDQGYT

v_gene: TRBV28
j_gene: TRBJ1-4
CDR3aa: ASSLGSRTNEKLF

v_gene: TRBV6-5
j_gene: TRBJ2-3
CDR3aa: ASNLVAASTDTQY

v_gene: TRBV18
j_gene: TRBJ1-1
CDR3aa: ASSLSARDLFAF

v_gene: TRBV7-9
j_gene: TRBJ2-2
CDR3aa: ASSLLLAGQNTGELF

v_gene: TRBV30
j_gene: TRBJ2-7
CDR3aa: AWRKARDRVYEQY

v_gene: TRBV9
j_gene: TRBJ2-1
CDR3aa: ASSAKGKTYIYNEQF

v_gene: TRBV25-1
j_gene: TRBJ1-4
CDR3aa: ASSESVRLNEKLF

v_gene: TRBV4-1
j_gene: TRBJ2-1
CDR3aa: ASSLGLGYNEQF

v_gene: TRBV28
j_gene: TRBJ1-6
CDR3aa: ASSFVQGGSPLH

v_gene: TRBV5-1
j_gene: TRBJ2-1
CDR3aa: ASSLGGSSYNEQF

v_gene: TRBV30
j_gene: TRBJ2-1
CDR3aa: AWSKETGVDEQF

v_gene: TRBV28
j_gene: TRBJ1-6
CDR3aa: ASTLRTGSGISPLH

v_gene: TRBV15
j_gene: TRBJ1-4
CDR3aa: ATSRTALITGGNEKLF